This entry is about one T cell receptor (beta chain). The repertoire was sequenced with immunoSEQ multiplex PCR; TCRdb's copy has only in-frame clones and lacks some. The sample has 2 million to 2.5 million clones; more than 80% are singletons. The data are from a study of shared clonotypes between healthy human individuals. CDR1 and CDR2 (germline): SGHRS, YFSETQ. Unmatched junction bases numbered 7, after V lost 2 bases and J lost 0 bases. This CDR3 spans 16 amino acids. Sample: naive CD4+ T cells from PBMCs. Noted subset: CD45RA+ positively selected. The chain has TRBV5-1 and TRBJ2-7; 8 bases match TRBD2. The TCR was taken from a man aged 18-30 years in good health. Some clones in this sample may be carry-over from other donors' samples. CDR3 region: CASSFGGREASYEQYF. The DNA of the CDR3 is TGCGCCAGCAGCTTCGGGGGGCGGGAGGCCTCCTACGAGCAGTACTTC.